This TCR beta chain was sequenced in a study of blood T cell repertoires in COVID-19. Across the whole study: The cDNA or gDNA used as material had been derived from T cells, B-cell-depleted T cells, or PBMCs.

Authors' analysis steps: Scientists estimated how many nucleated cells there were by amplifying reference gene primers. Libraries were prepared by immunoSEQ multiplex PCR; TCRdb keeps only in-frame clonotypes and omits some of them. That table gives V, J and clone size, and the DNA gave D and trimming. The sample consists of roughly 250,000 clones, 65% to 90% of them appearing once. Sequencing was performed on peripheral blood. This clonotype was sampled from a woman of 80 years or more with active or convalescent COVID-19.

The CDR3 bases are TGTGCCAGCAGATTGGCGAACACTGAAGCTTTCTTT. Amino acid sequence: CASRLANTEAFF. This rearrangement joins TRBV28 to TRBJ1-1; D gene unclear. The germline gives CDR1 MDHEN, CDR2 SYDVKM. The CDR3 totals 12 residues. V gave up 6 bases and J gave up 1 base, with 6 bases separating them. The full variable domain, its missing parts supplied by reference TRBV28 and TRBJ1-1, is DVKVTQSSRYLVKRTGEKVFLECVQDMDHENMFWYRQDPGLGLRLIYFSYDVKMKEKGDIPEGYSVSREKKERFSLILESASTNQTSMYLCASRLANTEAFFGQGTRLTVV.